The next 2 T cell receptor beta chains were all read from a single sample in a study of technical replicates of blood from a handful of donors. Only in-frame clones appear in the TCRdb table, and some are missing; sequencing was by immunoSEQ multiplex PCR. The repertoire holds under 85,000 clones, with 80% to 95% as singletons. The material sequenced was T cells isolated from PBMCs. Receptor source: a human donor in good health. Some clones in this sample may be carry-over from other donors' samples.

A single count supports this clone. This rearrangement joins TRBV7-6 to TRBJ2-7, with D hard to call. Per the germline V gene, CDR1 is SGHVS and CDR2 is FNYEAQ. V lost 2 bases and J lost 4, with 9 bases in between. This CDR3 region has 13 residues. CDR3 DNA sequence: TGTGCCAGCAGCTTATTCCAGTCTTACGAGCAGTACTTC. Its protein product is CASSLFQSYEQYF.

The rearrangement uses TRBV7-9 and TRBJ1-3; D remains unclear. CDR3 length equals 12 residues. V was clipped by 2 bases and J by 7 bases, with 6 bases between them. Per the germline V gene, CDR1 is SEHNR and CDR2 is FQNEAQ (reference sequence). The chain's CDR3 is CASSLSGNTIYF. Written as DNA, the CDR3 is TGTGCCAGCAGCTTATCCGGTAACACCATATATTTT.